This T cell receptor beta chain was recovered during a study of shared clonotypes between healthy human individuals. In the study overall: Plates per donor: three CD4 naive, three CD4 memory, two CD8 naive, one CD8 memory.

On this clone: Its antigen remains unknown.

Deep level was the assay's run setting. Assay: immunoSEQ multiplex PCR; the TCRdb copy retains only in-frame clones and omits some. The sample lists some 95,000 clones; approximately 75% were seen once. Whole-study results and caveats: Generally, naive subsets came out with larger estimated richness than memory subsets. Among donors, sharing of clonotypes was expected to be affected by sequencing depth.

The receptor was derived from a man aged 30 to 39 in good health. Input material: memory CD8+ T cells sorted from blood. The subset denotes: CD45RO+ cells pooled with CCR7-negative TemRA cells.

This CDR3 reads CASSLAIGAGETQYF. CDR3 in DNA: TGTGCCAGCAGCTTAGCGATAGGGGCAGGGGAGACCCAGTACTTC. V and J are TRBV7-2 and TRBJ2-5, with D maybe TRBD1 (5 bases). CDR3 length equals 15 residues. V gave up 0 bases and J gave up 5 bases, with 13 bases separating them. Germline values: CDR1 SGHTA, CDR2 FQGNSA.